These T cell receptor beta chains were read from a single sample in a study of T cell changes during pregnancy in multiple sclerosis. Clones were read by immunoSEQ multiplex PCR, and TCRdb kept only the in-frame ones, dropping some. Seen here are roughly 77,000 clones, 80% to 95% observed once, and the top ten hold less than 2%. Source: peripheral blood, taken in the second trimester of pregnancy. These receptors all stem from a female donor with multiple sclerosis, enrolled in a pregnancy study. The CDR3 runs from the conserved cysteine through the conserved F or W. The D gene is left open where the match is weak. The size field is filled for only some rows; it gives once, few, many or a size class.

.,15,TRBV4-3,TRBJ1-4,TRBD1,CASSQDGTADEKLFF,TGCGCCAGCAGCCAAGATGGGACAGCTGATGAAAAACTGTTTTTT
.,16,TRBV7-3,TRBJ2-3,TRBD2,CASSTRGGRSTDTQYF,TGTGCCAGCAGCACACGGGGGGGCCGGAGCACAGATACGCAGTATTTT
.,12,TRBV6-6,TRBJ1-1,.,CASSSSTTGAFF,TGTGCCAGCAGTTCCTCCACTACCGGAGCTTTCTTT
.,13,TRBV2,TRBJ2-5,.,CASSDSGQETQYF,TGTGCCAGCAGTGATTCAGGACAAGAGACCCAGTACTTC
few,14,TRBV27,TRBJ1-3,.,CASSIRGGWNTIYF,TGTGCCAGCAGTATCAGGGGTGGTTGGAACACCATATATTTT
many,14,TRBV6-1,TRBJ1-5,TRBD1,CASSSGTENQPQHF,TGTGCCAGCAGTTCCGGGACAGAGAATCAGCCCCAGCATTTT
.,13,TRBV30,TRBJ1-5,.,CAWSVQDNQPQHF,TGTGCCTGGAGTGTACAGGACAATCAGCCCCAGCATTTT
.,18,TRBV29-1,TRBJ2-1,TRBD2,CSVEGRRVGTSVDNEQFF,TGCAGCGTTGAAGGGCGCCGAGTGGGGACTAGTGTCGACAATGAGCAGTTCTTC
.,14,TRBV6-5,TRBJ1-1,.,CASSYRGLYTEAFF,TGTGCCAGCAGTTACCGGGGGTTGTACACTGAAGCTTTCTTT
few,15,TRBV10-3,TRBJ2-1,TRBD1,CAISDWTGDYNEQFF,TGTGCCATCAGTGATTGGACAGGGGACTACAATGAGCAGTTCTTC